Listed below are T cell receptor beta chains from one sample, sequenced in a study of regulatory T cells in long-lasting Graves disease. TCRdb processed the multiplex PCR reads anew with MiXCR; each CDR3 protein has one entry. This sample yields a few hundred thousand distinct CDR3 sequences, of which 18% are seen a single time; 11% to 15% belongs to the top ten. These data were also filed under a second study, of T cells in Graves' hyperthyroidism and ophthalmopathy.

The source was peripheral blood mononuclear cells (PBMCs), collected at new diagnosis, from a patient treated with antithyroid drugs. The receptors come from a woman in her 30s with Graves disease. Each CDR3 is given without its conserved first and last residue.

cdr3_aa | v_call
AKKAEEQF | TRBV6-1
ASDLLREPPLH | TRBV2
AIGTSGGVETQY | TRBV2
ASSPNPGTGELF | TRBV5-6
ASSQAAGGGYT | TRBV3-1
SAPPPGGDSPLH | TRBV20-1
ASTRSGRNFLNTGELF | TRBV6-1
SARDQASGGYT | TRBV20-1
ASSPRGTVGIYGYT | TRBV18
ASSQEMNTEAF | TRBV3-1
ASRAGGQTSYYEQY | TRBV7-9
ASSLQREGNEQF | TRBV7-9
ASSLNIGRGISGNTIY | TRBV5-6
ASSVASSYEQY | TRBV9
ASSYSRTEPYSPLH | TRBV6-5
SARGTGHTEAF | TRBV20-1
ASSYTQGNNQPQH | TRBV6-5
ASSLVVTGPRGTIY | TRBV7-2
ASSTTPDSYEQY | TRBV11-2
ASSEAANGNTIY | TRBV6-2/TRBV6-3
ASSPRSIPSGGGETQY | TRBV6-1
ASSRHRGRKEENGYT | TRBV4-1
ASSPGGLSNQPQH | TRBV19
AGIQRQGDGYT | TRBV6-1
ASSQSGSFLLNYGYT | TRBV7-8
ASSLPGEFDYEQY | TRBV28
VSSGRQGDGEAS | TRBV2